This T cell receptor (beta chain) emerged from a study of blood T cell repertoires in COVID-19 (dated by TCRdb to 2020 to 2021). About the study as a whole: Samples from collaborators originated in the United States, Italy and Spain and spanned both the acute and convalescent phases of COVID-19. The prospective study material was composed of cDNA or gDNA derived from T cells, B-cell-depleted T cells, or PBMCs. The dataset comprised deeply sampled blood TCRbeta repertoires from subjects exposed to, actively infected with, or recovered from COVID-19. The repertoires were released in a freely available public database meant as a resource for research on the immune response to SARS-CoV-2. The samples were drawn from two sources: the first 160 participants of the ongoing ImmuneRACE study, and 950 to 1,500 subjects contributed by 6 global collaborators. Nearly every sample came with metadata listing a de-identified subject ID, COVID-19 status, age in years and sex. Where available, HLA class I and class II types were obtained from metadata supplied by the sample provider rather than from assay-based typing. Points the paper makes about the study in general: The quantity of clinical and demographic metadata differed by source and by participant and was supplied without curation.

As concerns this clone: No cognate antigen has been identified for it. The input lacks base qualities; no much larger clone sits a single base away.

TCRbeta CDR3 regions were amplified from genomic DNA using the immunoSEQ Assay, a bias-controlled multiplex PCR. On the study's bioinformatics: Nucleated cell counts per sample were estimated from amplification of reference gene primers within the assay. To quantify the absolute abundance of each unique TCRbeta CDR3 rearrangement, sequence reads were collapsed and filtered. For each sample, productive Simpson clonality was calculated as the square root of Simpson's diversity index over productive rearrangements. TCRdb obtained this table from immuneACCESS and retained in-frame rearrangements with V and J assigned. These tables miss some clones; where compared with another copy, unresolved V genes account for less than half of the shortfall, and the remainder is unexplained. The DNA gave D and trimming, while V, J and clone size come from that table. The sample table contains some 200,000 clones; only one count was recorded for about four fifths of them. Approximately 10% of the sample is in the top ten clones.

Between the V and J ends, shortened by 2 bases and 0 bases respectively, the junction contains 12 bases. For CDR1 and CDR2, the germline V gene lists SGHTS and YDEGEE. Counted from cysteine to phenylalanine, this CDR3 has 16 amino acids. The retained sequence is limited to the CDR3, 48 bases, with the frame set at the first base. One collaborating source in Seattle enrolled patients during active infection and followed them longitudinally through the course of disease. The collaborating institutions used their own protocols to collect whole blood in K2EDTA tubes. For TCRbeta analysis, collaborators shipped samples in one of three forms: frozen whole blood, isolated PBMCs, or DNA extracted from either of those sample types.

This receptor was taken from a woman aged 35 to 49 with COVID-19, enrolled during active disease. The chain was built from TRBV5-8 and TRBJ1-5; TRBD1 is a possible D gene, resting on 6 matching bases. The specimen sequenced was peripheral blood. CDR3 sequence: CASSFERGTSNQPQHF. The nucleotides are TGTGCCAGCAGCTTTGAGAGGGGGACTAGCAATCAGCCCCAGCATTTT.